These 18 T cell receptor beta chains came from one sample sequenced in a study of T cell responses to AZD1222 COVID-19 vaccine. Produced via immunoSEQ multiplex PCR; TCRdb's table is partial and in-frame only. The sample consists of some 130,000 clones, more than 80% of them appearing once. Source: peripheral blood, taken on day 0 of AZD1222 vaccination. The origin of the receptors is an adult in good health.

The table lists this clone with a count of one. V usage is TRBV19 and J usage is TRBJ1-2; D is possibly TRBD1 (6 bases). Germline V lookup: CDR1 LNHDA, CDR2 SQIVND (reference sequence). Deletions cut 2 bases from V and 2 bases from J, with 12 bases between. This CDR3 comprises 15 residues. The CDR3: CASSIYGGQNYGYTF. For the CDR3, the DNA is TGTGCCAGTAGTATATACGGGGGGCAGAACTATGGCTACACCTTC.

The CDR3 spells CASSGFPGSNQPQHF. CDR3 nucleotide sequence: TGTGCCAGCAGTGGATTCCCGGGAAGCAATCAGCCCCAGCATTTT. This chain uses TRBV6-2 or TRBV6-3 with TRBJ1-5; D call uncertain. Trimming took off 5 bases at V and 1 base at J, with 12 bases between the two ends. The CDR3 runs to 15 residues. The germline gives CDR1 MNHEY, CDR2 SVGEGT.

This chain uses TRBV28 with TRBJ1-2, with 7 bases matching TRBD1. Germline CDR1 MDHEN, CDR2 SYDVKM. Trimming removed 6 bases from V and 4 bases from J; junction bases left unmatched: 8. CDR3 length equals 14 residues. The CDR3 region has the DNA TGTGCCAGCAGCCCGGGACAGAACCTCTATGGCTACACCTTC. As protein: CASSPGQNLYGYTF.

The chain employs TRBV28 and TRBJ1-6; possibly TRBD1 for D (6 bases). The V gene's germline CDR1 is MDHEN and CDR2 SYDVKM. Trimming shortened V by 6 bases and J by 9 bases, and 24 bases separated the two germline ends. This CDR3 has 17 residues. The CDR3 reads CASSPHRVGYNGSPLHF. The DNA for the CDR3 is TGTGCCAGCAGCCCTCACAGGGTTGGGTACAATGGTTCACCCCTCCACTTT.

This chain joins TRBV7-3 and TRBJ2-2; D is unresolved. Germline CDR1 is SGHTA and CDR2 is FQGTGA. This CDR3 contains 17 residues. The V and J ends lost 0 bases and 2 bases respectively, with 13 bases between them. The CDR3: CASSLTLAALNTGELFF. The CDR3 coding sequence is TGTGCCAGCAGCTTAACTCTGGCAGCTCTTAACACCGGGGAGCTGTTTTTT.

This clone was found a few times. The J gene is TRBJ1-3, the V gene TRBV11-1, with D perhaps matching TRBD1 (5 bases). This CDR3 contains 15 residues. Trimming took 3 bases from V and 3 from J, leaving 12 bases between them. The germline V gene has CDR1 SGHAT and CDR2 FQDESV (reference sequence). The CDR3 nucleotides read TGTGCCAGCAGCTTGGGCACAGGCTTTGGAAACACCATATATTTT. Its protein product is CASSLGTGFGNTIYF.

This chain uses TRBV3-1 (or the pseudogene TRBV3-2) with TRBJ2-2, with 7 bases aligning to TRBD1. The CDR3 has 13 amino acids. In germline, CDR1 is LGHDT, CDR2 YNNKEL (reference sequence). The V and J ends lost 7 bases and 6 bases, in that order; junction bases with no gene match: 5. This chain's CDR3 is CASTTTGSGELFF. CDR3 in DNA: TGTGCCAGCACCACGACAGGGTCCGGGGAGCTGTTTTTT.

The V gene is TRBV30, the J gene TRBJ1-1; TRBD1 is a possible D gene (5 bases). From germline, CDR1 is GTSNPN and CDR2 SVGIG (reference sequence). This CDR3 region has 13 residues. The V end lost 4 bases, the J end lost 1 base, and 10 bases lay between the germline ends. The CDR3, as DNA: TGTGCCTGGAAGCGACAGACGAACACTGAAGCTTTCTTT. It codes for CAWKRQTNTEAFF.

The table lists this clone with a few counts. The gene calls are TRBV6-6 and TRBJ1-4; weak D call: TRBD1 (6 bases). V dropped 8 bases and J dropped 7 bases, with 20 bases sitting between them. The length of the CDR3 is 15 residues. Germline values: CDR1 MNHNY, CDR2 SVGAGI (reference sequence). CDR3 residues: CASREGGFETEKLFF. CDR3 coding DNA: TGTGCCAGCCGAGAGGGGGGGTTTGAGACTGAAAAACTGTTTTTT.

This clone was counted only a few times. The CDR3 DNA is TGTGCCAGCAGTGACTCGGACACAGATACGCAGTATTTT. Residues: CASSDSDTDTQYF. The chain employs TRBV6-4 and TRBJ2-3; D gene ambiguous. From germline, CDR1 is MRHNA and CDR2 SNTAGT. The V end was cut by 0 bases, the J end by 2 bases, with 3 bases between. The CDR3 runs to 13 residues.

This clone appeared a few times. The chain recombines TRBV30 with TRBJ1-2; D may be TRBD1 (5 bases). Germline CDR1 and CDR2: GTSNPN and SVGIG (reference sequence). The CDR3 has 15 residues. V lost 2 bases and J lost 4, with 17 bases in between. In nucleotides, the CDR3 is TGTGCCTGGAGTCCCCTCAGAGGGGAGGTCTATGGCTACACCTTC. This gives the protein CAWSPLRGEVYGYTF.

The chain uses TRBV30 and TRBJ1-1; no firm D call. Trimming took 0 bases from V and 1 from J, leaving 12 bases between them. There are 15 residues in the CDR3. Germline assignment: CDR1 GTSNPN and CDR2 SVGIG (reference sequence). CDR3 in amino acids: CAWSVLALKNTEAFF. The CDR3 nucleotides are TGTGCCTGGAGTGTACTCGCACTGAAGAACACTGAAGCTTTCTTT. Full variable domain (remainder filled in from reference TRBV30 and TRBJ1-1): SQTIHQWPATLVQPVGSPLSLECTVEGTSNPNLYWYRQAAGRGLQLLFYSVGIGQISSEVPQNLSASRPQDRQFILSSKKLLLSDSGFYLCAWSVLALKNTEAFFGQGTRLTVV.

V and J are TRBV6-1 and TRBJ1-1; no firm D call. Germline V lookup: CDR1 MNHNS, CDR2 SASEGT. Trimming took off 2 bases at V and 5 bases at J, with 18 bases between the two ends. The CDR3 has 16 residues. CDR3: CASSESPGTPLTEAFF. The DNA of the CDR3 is TGTGCCAGCAGTGAAAGCCCAGGTACGCCCTTGACTGAAGCTTTCTTT.

This clone was detected once. The chain uses TRBV5-1 and TRBJ1-1; D call uncertain. Deletions cut 0 bases from V and 4 bases from J, with 13 bases between. In germline, CDR1 is SGHRS, CDR2 YFSETQ. CDR3 size: 15 residues. CDR3 nucleotides: TGCGCCAGCAGCTTGGAATCCGGGCGAAGCACTGAAGCTTTCTTT. It specifies CASSLESGRSTEAFF.

This clone was detected ten times or more. CDR3 loop: CASSLNRADGYTF. Written as DNA, the CDR3 is TGTGCCAGCAGCTTAAACAGGGCGGATGGCTACACCTTC. The chain uses TRBV7-2 and TRBJ1-2, with D maybe TRBD1 (6 bases). V gave up 2 bases and J gave up 6 bases, with 10 bases separating them. This CDR3 region has 13 residues. CDR1 is SGHTA and CDR2 is FQGNSA in the germline V gene.

This clone came up once. The chain combines TRBV2 with TRBJ1-1; no reliable D call. Trimming cost V 4 bases and J 0 bases, with 6 bases left between them. CDR3 length: 13 residues. Germline loops: CDR1 SNHLY, CDR2 FYNNEI. The CDR3 loop is CASSGRLNTEAFF. CDR3 DNA: TGTGCCAGCAGTGGACGGTTGAACACTGAAGCTTTCTTT.

The V gene is TRBV29-1, the J gene TRBJ1-2; possibly TRBD1 for D (5 bases). The CDR3 consists of 11 residues. Germline loops: CDR1 SQVTM, CDR2 ANQGSEA. The V end lost 6 bases, the J end lost 5 bases, and 10 bases lay between the germline ends. DNA of the CDR3: TGCAGCGTCCAGGGCCTATATGGCTACACCTTC. This gives the protein CSVQGLYGYTF.

The rearrangement joins TRBV10-3 to TRBJ2-2; 11 positions match TRBD1. J gave up 7 bases and V 6 bases, and 4 bases lay outside the gene matches. The CDR3 covers 14 residues. CDR1 ENHRY and CDR2 SYGVKD come from the germline V gene. The CDR3 DNA reads as TGTGCCATCAGGGACAGGGGGCTTGACGGGGAGCTGTTTTTT. Translating gives CAIRDRGLDGELFF.